The 10 T cell receptor beta chains in this list originate from one sample, sequenced in a study of PD-1 blockade in classical Hodgkin lymphoma. The repertoire was sequenced with immunoSEQ multiplex PCR; TCRdb's copy has only in-frame clones and lacks some. Of some 33,000 clones in the sample, 65% to 80% were seen once. The time point here: cycle 4 day 1 (C4D1), after 5 to 7 weeks of nivolumab. Relapse was seen in all patients after autologous stem cell transplantation, and brentuximab vedotin exposure was variable. The specimen comprised peripheral blood mononuclear cells (PBMCs), sampled before the fourth cycle of nivolumab. The origin of the receptors is a human donor with classical Hodgkin lymphoma.

The rearrangement links TRBV10-3 to TRBJ2-5, with 10 positions matching TRBD2. The CDR3 totals 14 residues. The V gene's germline CDR1 is ENHRY and CDR2 SYGVKD. With 8 bases clipped from V and 5 bases from J, the junction kept 8 bases outside the gene matches. The CDR3 nucleotides read TGTGCCATCTGGAGCGGGGGGGCCCGGGAGACCCAGTACTTC. This translates into CAIWSGGARETQYF.

This chain connects TRBV6-4 to TRBJ2-3; 9 nucleotides match TRBD2. The germline V gene encodes CDR1 MRHNA and CDR2 SNTAGT. Unmatched junction bases numbered 3, after V lost 5 bases and J lost 0 bases. This CDR3 is 15 amino acids long. Written as DNA, the CDR3 is TGTGCCAGCAGTCGAACTAGCGGGAGCACAGATACGCAGTATTTT. It codes for CASSRTSGSTDTQYF.

The chain recombines TRBV20-1 with TRBJ1-2; no reliable D call. From germline, CDR1 is DFQATT and CDR2 SNEGSKA (reference sequence). This CDR3 comprises 10 residues. CDR3 coding DNA: TGCAGCCCGCAGTTTCAAGGCTACACCTTC. Protein sequence: CSPQFQGYTF.

The rearrangement joins TRBV7-9 to TRBJ2-1; no clear D. The CDR3 consists of 9 residues. Trimming removed 9 bases at V and 11 bases at J, with 8 bases between. Per the germline V gene, CDR1 is SEHNR and CDR2 is FQNEAQ (reference sequence). The CDR3, as DNA: TGTGCCAGTTCAGCCCAGCAGTTCTTC. Its protein product is CASSAQQFF.

The rearrangement uses TRBV2 and TRBJ2-3, with 11 bases identical to TRBD2. V trimming: 7 bases; J trimming: 6 bases; junction bases outside the gene matches: 6. Germline V gives CDR1 SNHLY, CDR2 FYNNEI. The CDR3 contains 14 residues. As DNA, the CDR3 is TGTGCCAGCAAGGTGGTAGCGGGGGGGGATACGCAGTATTTT. Its translation is CASKVVAGGDTQYF.

This clone appeared a few times. The chain uses TRBV6-1 and TRBJ1-1; D perhaps matches TRBD1 (5 bases). The V and J ends lost 6 bases and 3 bases respectively, with 17 bases between them. Germline loops: CDR1 MNHNS, CDR2 SASEGT. This CDR3 contains 15 residues. Here the CDR3 DNA reads TGTGCCAGCAGCCCCAGGGAGACAGCTCACACTGAAGCTTTCTTT. It codes for CASSPRETAHTEAFF.

The genes are TRBV7-9 and TRBJ2-2, with TRBD2 matching 8 bases. The V segment lost 5 bases and the J segment 0 bases; nucleotides outside the gene matches: 5. This CDR3 region has 16 residues. The germline CDR1 and CDR2 sequences are SEHNR and FQNEAQ (reference sequence). In nucleotides, the CDR3 is TGTGCCAGCAGCAAACTAGCGGCAACGAACACCGGGGAGCTGTTTTTT. This translates into CASSKLAATNTGELFF.

This CDR3 reads CASSIHRASYEQYF. CDR3 in DNA: TGTGCCAGCAGTATACATAGGGCCTCCTACGAGCAGTACTTC. The chain carries TRBV14 and TRBJ2-7; no reliable D call. V was clipped by 6 bases and J by 0 bases, with 12 bases between them. The CDR3 spans 14 residues. Germline V gene lookup returns CDR1 SGHDN and CDR2 FVKESK.

This clone was counted a single time. J is TRBJ2-7 and V is TRBV27, with a tentative D call TRBD1 (7 bases). Trimming took off 2 bases at V and 3 bases at J, with 14 bases between the two ends. Germline values: CDR1 MNHEY, CDR2 SMNVEV (reference sequence). This CDR3 is built from 15 residues. The CDR3 protein is CASSLISQGGYEQYF. As DNA, the CDR3 is TGTGCCAGCAGTTTAATAAGCCAGGGGGGCTACGAGCAGTACTTC.

V and J are TRBV4-1 and TRBJ1-4; unclear D gene. The length of the CDR3 is 14 residues. Germline assignment: CDR1 MGHRA and CDR2 YSYEKL. Trimming removed 4 bases at V and 5 bases at J, with 11 bases between. The CDR3 loop is CASSPARGNEKLFF. CDR3 DNA: TGCGCCAGCAGCCCAGCTCGCGGCAATGAAAAACTGTTTTTT.